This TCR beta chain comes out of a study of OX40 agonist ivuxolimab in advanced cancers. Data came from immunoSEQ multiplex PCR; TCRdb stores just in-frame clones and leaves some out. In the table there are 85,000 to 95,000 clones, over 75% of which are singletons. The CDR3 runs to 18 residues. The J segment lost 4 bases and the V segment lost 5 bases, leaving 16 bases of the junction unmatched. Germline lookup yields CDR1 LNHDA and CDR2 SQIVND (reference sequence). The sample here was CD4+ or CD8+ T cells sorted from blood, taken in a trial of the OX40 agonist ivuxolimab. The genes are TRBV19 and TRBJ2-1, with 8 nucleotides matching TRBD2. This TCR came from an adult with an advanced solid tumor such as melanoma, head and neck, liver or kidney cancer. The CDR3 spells CASSFRQLRTSRYNEQFF. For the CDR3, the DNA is TGTGCCAGTAGTTTCAGACAGTTACGGACTAGCAGGTACAATGAGCAGTTCTTC.